These T cell receptor beta chains were read from a single sample in a study of regulatory T cells in long-lasting Graves disease. Using its own MiXCR run on the multiplex PCR reads, TCRdb lists one record per CDR3 protein. Among around 480,000 distinct CDR3 sequences listed, around 15% were seen once. The data also belong to a second study, concerning T cells in Graves' hyperthyroidism and ophthalmopathy.

Here the sequenced sample was peripheral blood mononuclear cells (PBMCs), taken at new diagnosis, from a patient treated with antithyroid drugs. Every receptor here comes from a woman aged 35-65 years with Graves disease. CDR3s include the opening cysteine and the closing phenylalanine or tryptophan. D genes are given only for firm matches. A row's size may be missing; if present it is once, few, many or a size class.

TRBV10-3,few,TRBD1,TRBJ1-6,CAITDRGNSPLHF
TRBV20-1,-,-,TRBJ1-2,CSAEETANYGYTF
TRBV12-3/TRBV12-4,-,TRBD2,TRBJ2-7,CASSPATSGVPYEQYF
TRBV6-9,many,-,TRBJ1-5,CASSYKSNQPQHF
TRBV5-8,few,-,TRBJ2-7,CASSWTAASYEQYF
TRBV5-1,-,TRBD1,TRBJ2-5,CASLDRPGETQYF
TRBV10-3,many,-,TRBJ1-2,CAISESQLIQSNYGYTF
TRBV20-1,-,-,TRBJ1-4,CSAGRPGFSLDEKLFF
TRBV20-1,few,TRBD2,TRBJ2-7,CSAREALAGASPYEQYF
TRBV20-1,few,-,TRBJ2-2,CSARVPGTNTGELFF
TRBV19,-,-,TRBJ2-3,CASSKQGENTDTQYF
TRBV29-1,few,-,TRBJ1-2,CSVPTGRDYGYTF
TRBV28,many,TRBD1,TRBJ1-2,CASSLMTGIGGYTF
TRBV9,-,-,TRBJ1-4,CASSEGPINEKLFF
TRBV7-9,-,TRBD2,TRBJ2-7,CASRGGIGHEQYF
TRBV24-1,many,TRBD1,TRBJ1-2,CATSEPGQSYGYTF
TRBV11-1,many,TRBD2,TRBJ2-3,CASSLLAGSTDTQYF
TRBV12-3/TRBV12-4,few,-,TRBJ1-2,CASSLVGQYGYTF
TRBV4-1,-,-,TRBJ2-5,CASSQEMGGEQETQYF
TRBV18,many,-,TRBJ2-3,CASSPGPQTDTQYF
TRBV11-2,many,-,TRBJ2-7,CASSGVWGREQYF
TRBV5-6,many,TRBD2,TRBJ2-1,CASSLEPGLAGLPSYNEQFF
TRBV4-1,few,-,TRBJ2-7,CASSQDPVASYEQYF
TRBV28,once,-,TRBJ1-1,CATRAWTDENTEAFF
TRBV12-3/TRBV12-4,many,TRBD2,TRBJ2-7,CASSSLQAGAYEQYF
TRBV28,many,-,TRBJ2-7,CASSSPRDHYQAEQYF
TRBV3-1,many,-,TRBJ1-6,CASSQGQAYNSPLHF